This TCR beta chain stems from a study of blood T cell repertoires in COVID-19. Study at large: Donors in the United States, Italy and Spain gave samples during acute or convalescent COVID-19. The analysed material was cDNA or gDNA that came from T cells, B-cell-depleted T cells, or PBMCs.

Original analysis: How many nucleated cells were present was estimated from reference gene primer amplification. Sequenced by immunoSEQ multiplex PCR; TCRdb stores in-frame clones only, minus some. The V and J calls and clone size were taken over from that table, and D and trimming were inferred from the DNA. The sample contains about 140,000 clones, 84% of which appear only once. Sequencing was carried out using peripheral blood. The source is a human donor in a cohort sampled during active COVID-19.

As DNA, the CDR3 is TGCGCCAGCAGCCGCAGGGCTCCTACAGCGGGGGGATACAATGAGCAGTTCTTC. This gives the protein CASSRRAPTAGGYNEQFF. This chain links TRBV4-1 with TRBJ2-1; TRBD2 matches at 9 bases. Per germline, CDR1 MGHRA and CDR2 YSYEKL. Trimming took 4 bases from V and 4 from J; bases not matched to a gene: 14. The CDR3 has 18 residues.